The clone carrying this T cell receptor (beta chain) was seen repeatedly, ten times or more. Its antigen is undetermined. These data come from a study of Graves' ophthalmopathy and Graves' hyperthyroidism. Overall study: Stable hyperthyroidism meant no progression to ophthalmopathy within 18 months of follow-up.

General study results and limits: Most clonotypes expanded in thyroid above 0.001 frequency were present in blood too.

Investigators amplified TCR beta CDR3 regions from RNA transcripts. HTBI-primed RT-PCR formed the first round, and a multiplex PCR formed the second. In TCRdb, the multiplex PCR reads were re-called with MiXCR into one record per CDR3 protein. The profile shows around 1.1 million distinct CDR3 sequences, about two fifths of them singletons. Orbital computed tomography and thyroid ultrasound, along with TRAb, serum thyroxine and clinical symptoms, underpinned diagnosis. This clonotype originated in an adult man with Graves' hyperthyroidism. The specimen sequenced was peripheral blood or thyroid tissue (not recorded which).

The CDR3, as DNA: TGCAGTGCGAGACATTCTGGCTACACCTTC. Its protein is CSARHSGYTF. This chain links TRBV20-1 with TRBJ1-2, with D unclear. The V end was cut by 6 bases, the J end by 7 bases, with 9 bases between. Germline loops: CDR1 DFQATT, CDR2 SNEGSKA (reference sequence). The CDR3 spans 10 residues.